This T cell receptor beta chain stems from a study of T-cell memory formation after mild COVID-19. Findings of the study overall: Some clones that responded were present in memory (sampled pre-infection), which suggests cross-reactive memory joined. For contracting clones, CD4+ ones sat mainly in CM and EM, CD8+ in EMRA. A second wave of clones peaked on day 37, and their SARS-CoV-2 specificity went unconfirmed. Day 15 to 85 contracting clones showed balanced CD4/CD8; later expanders leaned CD4+.

TCRdb itself ran the 5' RACE reads through MiXCR, one entry per CDR3 protein. The table records around 130,000 distinct CDR3 sequences, about a sixth of them present only once. Per the germline V gene, CDR1 is MNHNS and CDR2 is SASEGT. Trimming cost V 6 bases and J 4 bases, with 13 bases left between them. The CDR3 loop spans 13 amino acids. Regarding this clonotype: Its target is not known.

The source of this sequence is an adult woman who had mild COVID-19 (a few samples of this study predate the infection). Cell type and time point are not known. The chain carries TRBV6-1 and TRBJ2-7; D not resolved. The specimen was PBMCs or a T cell subset sorted from them (not recorded which). The CDR3 region has the DNA TGTGCCAGCAGGCGGACCCCCATATACGAGCAGTACTTC. Translated, it gives CASRRTPIYEQYF.